What follows are 20 T cell receptor beta chains derived from one specimen sequenced in a study of somatic mutations in cytotoxic T cells in rheumatoid arthritis. This table comes from immunoSEQ multiplex PCR, and its TCRdb copy is limited to in-frame clones, with some not included. The table shows about 26,000 clones, with over 80% occurring only once. The sequencing input was CD8+ T cells sorted from blood. These receptors were obtained from a middle-aged man in good health.

The table lists this clone with a count of one. The chain links TRBV7-9 to TRBJ2-3; D gene unclear. Germline CDR1 and CDR2: SEHNR and FQNEAQ (reference sequence). CDR3 length: 12 residues. Deletions cut 7 bases from V and 4 bases from J, with 9 bases between. Here the CDR3 reads CASTRRPDTQYF. CDR3 sequence (DNA): TGTGCCAGCACAAGGCGCCCAGATACGCAGTATTTT.

The J gene is TRBJ2-7, the V gene TRBV6-1; 9 nucleotides line up with TRBD2. Unmatched junction bases numbered 3, after V lost 2 bases and J lost 1 base. The length of the CDR3 is 15 residues. Germline V gene sequence: CDR1 MNHNS, CDR2 SASEGT. CDR3 sequence (DNA): TGTGCCAGCAGTGAATCGACTAGCGGATCCTACGAGCAGTACTTC. It codes for CASSESTSGSYEQYF.

The CDR3 sequence is CASSWDAITEAFF. CDR3 DNA: TGTGCCAGCAGCTGGGACGCGATTACTGAAGCTTTCTTT. The rearrangement uses TRBV7-6 and TRBJ1-1; TRBD1 is a possible D gene (5 bases). The ends were cut back, 4 bases at V and 5 bases at J, with 11 bases in the middle. The CDR3 covers 13 residues. The V gene's germline CDR1 is SGHVS and CDR2 FNYEAQ.

The chain has TRBV2 and TRBJ1-2; 11 positions agree with TRBD1. The CDR3 runs to 16 residues. V shed 6 bases and J 3 bases; nucleotides not matched to a gene: 9. CDR1 SNHLY and CDR2 FYNNEI come from the germline V gene. The CDR3 DNA is TGTGCCAGCAGGGAGGACAGGGGGCGAACGGACTATGGCTACACCTTC. This translates into CASREDRGRTDYGYTF. Variable domain in full (rest from reference TRBV2 and TRBJ1-2): EPEVTQTPSHQVTQMGQEVILRCVPISNHLYFYWYRQILGQKVEFLVSFYNNEISEKSEIFDDQFSVERPDGSNFTLKIRSTKLEDSAMYFCASREDRGRTDYGYTFGSGTRLTVV.

The chain couples TRBV6-5 to TRBJ1-1; no definite D call. The CDR3 loop spans 13 amino acids. V lost 6 bases and J lost 3, with 11 bases in between. CDR1 is MNHEY and CDR2 is SVGAGI in the germline V gene. The CDR3 is CASSHTRYTEAFF. The CDR3 DNA follows: TGTGCCAGCAGCCACACGAGGTACACTGAAGCTTTCTTT.

The chain has TRBV11-3 and TRBJ2-7, with D tentatively TRBD2 (6 bases). Trimming took off 5 bases at V and 6 bases at J, with 20 bases between the two ends. This CDR3 contains 15 residues. The germline V gene encodes CDR1 SGHNT and CDR2 YENEEA. This CDR3 reads CASSPPTGGAAEQYF. DNA of the CDR3: TGTGCCAGCAGCCCACCGACCGGAGGGGCCGCCGAGCAGTACTTC.

The CDR3 DNA sequence: TGTGCCAGCAGCTTGGGACTTCTCTCCTACGAGCAGTACTTC. Its protein is CASSLGLLSYEQYF. The chain carries TRBV27 and TRBJ2-7; possible D gene TRBD2, 6 bases. In germline, CDR1 is MNHEY, CDR2 SMNVEV (reference sequence). The CDR3 has 14 amino acids. V was cut by 6 bases and J by 0 bases, with 12 bases left in between.

This rearrangement joins TRBV27 to TRBJ2-5, with a tentative D call TRBD2 (5 bases). This CDR3 comprises 15 residues. V lost 3 bases and J 1 base, leaving 12 bases between the germline ends. CDR1 and CDR2 from the germline V gene are MNHEY and SMNVEV (reference sequence). The CDR3 here is CASSLGGLTQETQYF. CDR3 nucleotide sequence: TGTGCCAGCAGTTTGGGCGGGCTAACCCAAGAGACCCAGTACTTC.

J is TRBJ2-2 and V is TRBV6-1; no definite D call. Germline CDR1 and CDR2: MNHNS and SASEGT. The V end was cut by 5 bases, the J end by 1 base, with 11 bases between. The CDR3 extends over 15 amino acids. Here the CDR3 reads CASSSPRKNTGELFF. In DNA, the CDR3 is TGTGCCAGCAGTTCCCCGCGTAAGAACACCGGGGAGCTGTTTTTT.

The chain employs TRBV4-1 and TRBJ2-7, with TRBD2 as a possible D gene (6 bases). CDR1 and CDR2 (germline): MGHRA, YSYEKL. CDR3 size: 15 residues. Trimming removed 1 base at V and 0 bases at J, with 10 bases between. CDR3 amino acids: CASSQVGLSSYEQYF. CDR3 sequence (DNA): TGCGCCAGCAGCCAAGTCGGACTAAGCTCCTACGAGCAGTACTTC.

This chain uses TRBV2 with TRBJ2-2; unclear D gene. This CDR3 comprises 10 residues. Germline lookup yields CDR1 SNHLY and CDR2 FYNNEI. V shed 7 bases and J shed 7 bases, with 4 bases lying between them. CDR3 in amino acids: CASKVGELFF. CDR3 nucleotides: TGTGCCAGCAAGGTCGGGGAGCTGTTTTTT.

The V call is TRBV7-9, the J call TRBJ1-5; D is perhaps TRBD1 (5 bases). The CDR3 contains 16 residues. Germline values: CDR1 SEHNR, CDR2 FQNEAQ (reference sequence). V was trimmed by 6 bases and J by 1 base, leaving 16 bases between them. The CDR3 sequence is CASRDSGGNSNQPQHF. DNA for the CDR3: TGTGCCAGCAGAGATTCGGGGGGGAACAGCAATCAGCCCCAGCATTTT.

This clone came up a few times. This sequence joins TRBV9 and TRBJ2-3, with D perhaps TRBD2 (5 bases). V was cut by 3 bases and J by 8 bases, with 13 bases left in between. Looked up from germline, CDR1 is SGDLS and CDR2 is YYNGEE. The CDR3 is 13 residues long. CDR3 amino acids: CASSASGWVTQYF. In nucleotides, the CDR3 is TGTGCCAGCAGCGCGAGCGGTTGGGTTACGCAGTATTTT.

This clone was seen only once. The J gene is TRBJ1-1, the V gene TRBV28, with D possibly matching TRBD1 (5 bases). Germline CDR1 is MDHEN and CDR2 is SYDVKM. V was clipped by 1 base and J by 3 bases, with 9 bases between them. This CDR3 is built from 14 residues. The CDR3 sequence: CASSLYPGHTEAFF. The CDR3 DNA is TGTGCCAGCAGTTTATACCCAGGGCACACTGAAGCTTTCTTT.

This chain joins TRBV27 and TRBJ1-5, with a tentative D call TRBD1 (6 bases). CDR3 length: 14 residues. Germline V gene sequence: CDR1 MNHEY, CDR2 SMNVEV (reference sequence). Between the trimmed V and J ends, which lost 6 bases and 0 bases, there was a span of 9 bases. CDR3 region: CASRQGNSNQPQHF. The CDR3 nucleotides read TGTGCCAGCAGACAGGGAAATAGCAATCAGCCCCAGCATTTT.

V usage is TRBV2 and J usage is TRBJ2-2; D may be TRBD1 (5 bases). V lost 4 bases to trimming and J lost 6 bases, with 15 bases between them. CDR1 and CDR2 (germline): SNHLY, FYNNEI. The CDR3 length is 15 residues. CDR3 sequence (DNA): TGTGCCAGCAGTGGAACAGGTCAGCGCGCCGGGGAGCTGTTTTTT. Its translation is CASSGTGQRAGELFF.

The chain combines TRBV27 with TRBJ1-6; D gene unclear. The V and J ends lost 5 bases and 7 bases respectively, with 18 bases between them. Germline CDR1 and CDR2: MNHEY and SMNVEV (reference sequence). The CDR3 spans 16 residues. This CDR3 reads CASSRTRSGYNSPLHF. In nucleotides, the CDR3 is TGTGCCAGCAGTCGAACAAGGTCGGGGTACAATTCACCCCTCCACTTT.

The V call is TRBV5-4, the J call TRBJ1-1, with 10 positions matching TRBD1. V shed 4 bases and J 0 bases; nucleotides not matched to a gene: 9. CDR3 length equals 17 residues. The germline V gene has CDR1 SGHNT and CDR2 YYREEE (reference sequence). In DNA form, the CDR3 reads TGTGCCAGCAGCCTCCCCGGACAGGGGGTTATGAACACTGAAGCTTTCTTT. Translated: CASSLPGQGVMNTEAFF.

The gene calls are TRBV7-8 and TRBJ2-3; 9 bases map to TRBD2. The J segment lost 3 bases and the V segment lost 1 base, leaving 5 bases of the junction unmatched. Germline lookup yields CDR1 SGHVS and CDR2 FQNEAQ. CDR3 length: 16 amino acids. Written as DNA, the CDR3 is TGTGCCAGCAGCTTAGAAGGTAGCGGGAGAACAGATACGCAGTATTTT. It translates to CASSLEGSGRTDTQYF.

The V and J genes are TRBV5-6 and TRBJ1-1, with D possibly TRBD1 on 6 matching bases. Trimming removed 5 bases from V and 2 bases from J, with 13 bases in between. Per germline, CDR1 SGHDT and CDR2 YYEEEE. The CDR3 is 14 amino acids. CDR3 sequence: CASRPGVLNTEAFF. CDR3 DNA: TGTGCCAGCAGGCCAGGGGTGTTAAACACTGAAGCTTTCTTT.